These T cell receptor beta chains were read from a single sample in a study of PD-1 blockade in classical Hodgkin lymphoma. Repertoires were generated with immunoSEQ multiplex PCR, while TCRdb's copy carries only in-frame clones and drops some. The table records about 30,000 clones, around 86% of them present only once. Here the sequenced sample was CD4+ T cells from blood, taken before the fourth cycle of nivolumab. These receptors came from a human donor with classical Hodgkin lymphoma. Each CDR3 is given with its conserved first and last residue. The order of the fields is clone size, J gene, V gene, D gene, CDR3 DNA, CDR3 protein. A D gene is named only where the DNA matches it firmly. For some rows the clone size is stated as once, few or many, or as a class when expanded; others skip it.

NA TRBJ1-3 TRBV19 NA TGTGCCAGTAGCCCTCGGACCGCCGGGCCTGGAAACACCATATATTTT CASSPRTAGPGNTIYF
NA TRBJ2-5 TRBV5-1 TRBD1 TGCGCCAGCAGCCTCGGGACAGGGACAGAGACCCAGTACTTC CASSLGTGTETQYF
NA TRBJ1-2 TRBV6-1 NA TGTGCCAGCAGTGAACGGGTCACCATGAACTATGGCTACACCTTC CASSERVTMNYGYTF
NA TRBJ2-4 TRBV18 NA TGTGCCAGCTCACCACCACAAAGCAAAAACATTCAGTACTTC CASSPPQSKNIQYF
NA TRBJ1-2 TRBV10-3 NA TGTGCCATCAGCGCAGGGTTCTATGGCTACACCTTC CAISAGFYGYTF
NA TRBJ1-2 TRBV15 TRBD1 TGTGCCACCAGCAGAGGGGGACAGGATGGCTACACCTTC CATSRGGQDGYTF
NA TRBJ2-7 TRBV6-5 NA TGTGCCAGCACGGGTGACTCTGAGCAGTACTTC CASTGDSEQYF
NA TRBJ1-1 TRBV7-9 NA TGTGCCAGCAGCTTAATGGACGAGACTGAAGCTTTCTTT CASSLMDETEAFF
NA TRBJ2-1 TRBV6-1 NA TGTGCCAGCAGTGAAGTAGTGGGCTACTCGAGTCAGTTCTTC CASSEVVGYSSQFF
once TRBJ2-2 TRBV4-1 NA TGCGCCAGCAGCCAGGGTGGTCCCACCGGGGAGCTGTTTTTT CASSQGGPTGELFF
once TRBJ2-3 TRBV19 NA TGTGCCAGTAGTATCGGGGACCTACGCACAGATACGCAGTATTTT CASSIGDLRTDTQYF
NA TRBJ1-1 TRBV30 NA TGTGCCCGATCTCGACAGACTGAAGCTTTCTTT CARSRQTEAFF
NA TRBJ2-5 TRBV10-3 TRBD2 TGTGCCATCAGGCCTAGCGGGGGGGACCTAGAGACCCAGTACTTC CAIRPSGGDLETQYF
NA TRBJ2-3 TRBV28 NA TGTGCCAGCAACCCAGTCCCCACAGATACGCAGTATTTT CASNPVPTDTQYF
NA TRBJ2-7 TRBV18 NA TGTGCCAGCTCACCACGCGGGGAGCAGTACTTC CASSPRGEQYF
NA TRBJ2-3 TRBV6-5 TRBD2 TGTGCCAGCAGCCGACTAGCGGTTAGCACAGATACGCAGTATTTT CASSRLAVSTDTQYF
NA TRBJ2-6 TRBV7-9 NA TGTGCCAGCAGCTTAAGGGCTGGGGCCAACGTCCTGACTTTC CASSLRAGANVLTF
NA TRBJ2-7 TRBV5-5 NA TGTGCCAGCAGCTTCGAGCAGTACTTC CASSFEQYF
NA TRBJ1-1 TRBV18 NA TGTGCCAGCTCACCAATCACAGATGAAGCTTTCTTT CASSPITDEAFF
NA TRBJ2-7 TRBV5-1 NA TGCGCCAGCGCCAGGGAGATACAGACCTACGAGCAGTACTTC CASAREIQTYEQYF
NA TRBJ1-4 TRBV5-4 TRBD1 TGTGCCAGCAGCCAATGGACAGGGGTTCGTGAAAAACTGTTTTTT CASSQWTGVREKLFF
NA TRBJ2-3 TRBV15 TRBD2 TGTGCCACCAGCAGAGGTGGGGATCGGAGGGAGGGCGCGTCATCGCAGTATTTT CATSRGGDRREGASSQYF
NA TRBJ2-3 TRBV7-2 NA TGTGCCAGCAACCGCTTCGGGGGCGGGACTAGCACAGATACGCAGTATTTT CASNRFGGGTSTDTQYF
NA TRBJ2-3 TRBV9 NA TGTGCCAGCAGCGTAGATGGGGACCGCAGAGATACGCAGTATTTT CASSVDGDRRDTQYF
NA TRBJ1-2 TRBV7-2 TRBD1 TGTGCCAGCAGCTTAGGTCGATCGGGACAGGGGGCGGGTGGCTACACCTTC CASSLGRSGQGAGGYTF
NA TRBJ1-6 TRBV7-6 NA TGTGCCAGCAGCTCCAACAGTGGACATAATTCACCCCTCCACTTT CASSSNSGHNSPLHF
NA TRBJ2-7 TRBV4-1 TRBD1 TGCGCCAGCAGCCAAAACTCCGGGACAGGGGACTTATACGAGCAGTACTTC CASSQNSGTGDLYEQYF
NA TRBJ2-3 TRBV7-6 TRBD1 TGTGCCAGCAGCTCGGCCGGGACAGGGGTTTCAGATACGCAGTATTTT CASSSAGTGVSDTQYF
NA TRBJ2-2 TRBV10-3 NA TGTGCCATCAGCAAATTGGACTCCTGGGGGGTCACCGGGGAGCTGTTTTTT CAISKLDSWGVTGELFF
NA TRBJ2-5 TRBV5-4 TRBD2 TGTGCCAGCAGTCCCAACTCTAGCGGCCTGGGGACCCAGTACTTC CASSPNSSGLGTQYF
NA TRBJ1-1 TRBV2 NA TGTGCCAGCAGCCTTAACTGGAACACTGAAGCTTTCTTT CASSLNWNTEAFF
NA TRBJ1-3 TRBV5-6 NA TGTGCCAGCAGCTTGGTCGGCTCTGGAAACACCATATATTTT CASSLVGSGNTIYF
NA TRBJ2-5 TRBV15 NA TGTGCCACCAGCAGAGCTTACGAAGGAGTGGTTCGATTAGAGACCCAGTACTTC CATSRAYEGVVRLETQYF
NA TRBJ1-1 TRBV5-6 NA TGTGCCAGCAGCTATCCGGGACAATCTACTGAAGCTTTCTTT CASSYPGQSTEAFF
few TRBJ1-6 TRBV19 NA TGTGCCAGTAACGACAGGCGGAATTCACCCCTCCACTTT CASNDRRNSPLHF
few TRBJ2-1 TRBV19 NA TGTGCCAGTAGTATGGGGGGACTTACATCCGGTAATGAGCAGTTCTTC CASSMGGLTSGNEQFF
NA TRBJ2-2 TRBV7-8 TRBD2 TGTGCCAGCAGCTGGCTAGGGCGGGGGGCAGGTCAGGTCGGGGAGCTGTTTTTT CASSWLGRGAGQVGELFF
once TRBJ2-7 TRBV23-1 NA TGCGCCAGCAGTCATACAGGGAGGGACGAGCAGTACTTC CASSHTGRDEQYF
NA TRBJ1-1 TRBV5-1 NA TGCGCCAGCAGGGAGATTGACAGGATTGAAGCTTTCTTT CASREIDRIEAFF
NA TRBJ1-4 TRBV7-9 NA TGTGCCAGCAGCTTACCGGGACGGTTCTTTGAAAAACTGTTTTTT CASSLPGRFFEKLFF
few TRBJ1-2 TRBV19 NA TGTGCCAGTAGTATGGTCGGCCGAGCTGGCTACACCTTC CASSMVGRAGYTF
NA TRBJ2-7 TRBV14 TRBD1 TGTGCCAGCAGCCAGGGACAGCTCCACGAGCAGTACTTC CASSQGQLHEQYF
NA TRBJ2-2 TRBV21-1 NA TGTGCCAGCAGCGAACTGAGCCAGGCGAACACCGGGGAGCTGTTTTTT CASSELSQANTGELFF
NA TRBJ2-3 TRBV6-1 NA TGTGCCAGCAGTGAAGTAGGGGGGGGCACAGATACGCAGTATTTT CASSEVGGGTDTQYF
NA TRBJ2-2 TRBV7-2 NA TGTGCCAGCAGCTTAGCCCGAGGGCCTGCCGGGGAGCTGTTTTTT CASSLARGPAGELFF
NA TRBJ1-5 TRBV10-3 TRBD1 TGTGCCATCAGTGACCTGGACAGGGAACGTAGCAATCAGCCCCAGCATTTT CAISDLDRERSNQPQHF
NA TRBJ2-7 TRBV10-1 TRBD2 TGCGCCAGCAGTGAGAATACTAGCGGGAGGGCCAGCTCCTACGAGCAGTACTTC CASSENTSGRASSYEQYF
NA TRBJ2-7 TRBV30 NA TGTGCCTGGAACCACCCACAGGGTAACTCCTACGAGCAGTACTTC CAWNHPQGNSYEQYF
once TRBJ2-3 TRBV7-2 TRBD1 TGTGCCAGCGACAGGGTGACAGATACGCAGTATTTT CASDRVTDTQYF
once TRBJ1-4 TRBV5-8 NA TGTGCCAGCAGCTTGGATTGGGGTAGAGATGAAAAACTGTTTTTT CASSLDWGRDEKLFF
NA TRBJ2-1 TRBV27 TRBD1 TGTGCCAGTCGGCCCGGGACAGGGTTTTCCAATGAGCAGTTCTTC CASRPGTGFSNEQFF
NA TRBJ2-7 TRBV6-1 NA TGTGCCAGCAGTGAAGGAACCGGGAAAACCTACGAGCAGTACTTC CASSEGTGKTYEQYF
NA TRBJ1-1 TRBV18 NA TGTGCCAGCTCACCAAGGGCCGGGTGGGAGGCTGAAGCTTTCTTT CASSPRAGWEAEAFF
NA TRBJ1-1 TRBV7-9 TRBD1 TGTGCCAGCAGCTTAGCGTACCAGGGGGCGGATGAAGCTTTCTTT CASSLAYQGADEAFF
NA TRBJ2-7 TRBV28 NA TGTGCCAGCCGCGCCTACGAGCAGTACTTC CASRAYEQYF
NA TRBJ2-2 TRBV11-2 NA TGTGCCAGCAGCTTGGCGGGGCAAAACACCGGGGAGCTGTTTTTT CASSLAGQNTGELFF
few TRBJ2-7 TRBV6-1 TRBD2 TGTGCCAGCAGTGACCGTAGCGGGAGTCCCACCTACGAGCAGTACTTC CASSDRSGSPTYEQYF
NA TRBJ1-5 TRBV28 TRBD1 TGTGCCAGCAGTTTATATAAACAGGGGCGGGATAGCAATCAGCCCCAGCATTTT CASSLYKQGRDSNQPQHF
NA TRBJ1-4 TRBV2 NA TGTGCCACCGGAGGGGAAAAACTGTTTTTT CATGGEKLFF
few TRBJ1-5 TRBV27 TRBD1 TGTGCCAGCAGCCTCGGGACAGGGGGCAATCAGCCCCAGCATTTT CASSLGTGGNQPQHF